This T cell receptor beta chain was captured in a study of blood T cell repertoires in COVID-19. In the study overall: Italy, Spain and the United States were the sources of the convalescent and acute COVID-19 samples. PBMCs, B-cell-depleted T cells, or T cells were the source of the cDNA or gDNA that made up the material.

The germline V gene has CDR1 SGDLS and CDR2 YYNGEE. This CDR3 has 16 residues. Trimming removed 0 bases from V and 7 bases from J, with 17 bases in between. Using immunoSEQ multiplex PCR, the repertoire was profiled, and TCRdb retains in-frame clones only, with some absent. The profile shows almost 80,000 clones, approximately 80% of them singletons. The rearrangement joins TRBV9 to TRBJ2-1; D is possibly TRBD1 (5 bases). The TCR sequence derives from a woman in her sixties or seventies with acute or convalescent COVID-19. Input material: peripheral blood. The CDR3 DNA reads TGTGCCAGCAGCGTAGAGGACACAGCAAATAAGAATGAGCAGTTCTTC. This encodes CASSVEDTANKNEQFF.